This TCR beta chain was observed in a study of control samples from healthy donors and cancer patients. Data came from immunoSEQ multiplex PCR; TCRdb stores just in-frame clones and leaves some out. The table records 97,000 or so clones, around 90% of them present only once. V shed 3 bases and J shed 0 bases, with 8 bases lying between them. Germline V gene data show CDR1 as MNHEY and CDR2 as SVGAGI. CDR3 length: 14 residues. The sample consisted of blood. The clonotype was recovered from a woman aged 18-29 years in good health. This chain uses TRBV6-5 with TRBJ1-1; D is unclear. In DNA, the CDR3 is TGTGCCAGCAGTTATGGAGACATGAACACTGAAGCTTTCTTT. This sequence encodes CASSYGDMNTEAFF.